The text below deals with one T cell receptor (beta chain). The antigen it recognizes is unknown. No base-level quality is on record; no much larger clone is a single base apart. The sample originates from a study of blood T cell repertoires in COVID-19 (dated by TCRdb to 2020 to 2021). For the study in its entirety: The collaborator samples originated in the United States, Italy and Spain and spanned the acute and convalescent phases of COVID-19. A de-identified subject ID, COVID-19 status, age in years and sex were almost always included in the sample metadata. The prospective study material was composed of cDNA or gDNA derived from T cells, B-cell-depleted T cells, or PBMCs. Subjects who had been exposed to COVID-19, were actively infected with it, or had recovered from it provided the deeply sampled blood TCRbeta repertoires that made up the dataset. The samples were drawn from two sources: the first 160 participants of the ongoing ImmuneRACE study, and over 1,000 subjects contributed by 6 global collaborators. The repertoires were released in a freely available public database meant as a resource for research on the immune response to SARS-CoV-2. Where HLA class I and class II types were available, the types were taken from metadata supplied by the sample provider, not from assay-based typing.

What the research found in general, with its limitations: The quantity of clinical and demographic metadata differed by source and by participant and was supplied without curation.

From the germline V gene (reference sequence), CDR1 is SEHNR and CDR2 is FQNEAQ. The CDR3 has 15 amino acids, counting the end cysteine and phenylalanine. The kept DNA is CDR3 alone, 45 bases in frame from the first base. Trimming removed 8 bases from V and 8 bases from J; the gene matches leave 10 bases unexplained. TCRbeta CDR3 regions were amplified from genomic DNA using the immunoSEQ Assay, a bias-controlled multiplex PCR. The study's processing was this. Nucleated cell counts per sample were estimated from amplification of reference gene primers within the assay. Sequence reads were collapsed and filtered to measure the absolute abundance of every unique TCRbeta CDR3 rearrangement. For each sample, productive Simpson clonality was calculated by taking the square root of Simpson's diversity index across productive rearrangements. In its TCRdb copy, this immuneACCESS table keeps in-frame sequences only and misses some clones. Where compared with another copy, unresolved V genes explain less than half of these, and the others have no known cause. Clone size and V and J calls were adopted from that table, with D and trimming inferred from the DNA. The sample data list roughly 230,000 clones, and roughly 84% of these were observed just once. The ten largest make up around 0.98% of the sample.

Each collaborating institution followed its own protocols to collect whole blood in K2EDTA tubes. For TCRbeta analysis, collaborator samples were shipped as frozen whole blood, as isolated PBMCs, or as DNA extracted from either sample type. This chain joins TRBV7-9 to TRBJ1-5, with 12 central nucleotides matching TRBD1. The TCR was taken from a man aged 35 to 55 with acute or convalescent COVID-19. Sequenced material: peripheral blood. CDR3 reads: CASGNWDRGPKPQHF. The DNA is TGTGCCAGCGGCAACTGGGACAGGGGGCCGAAGCCCCAGCATTTT.